The 28 T cell receptor beta chains presented below share a single source sample, sequenced in a study of post-analysis software for immune sequencing data. Overall study results and limits: Patients used five TRBV segments, including TRBV5-6, TRBV5-1 and TRBV20-1, more often than controls.

Sequencing libraries made from TCR beta cDNA carried unique molecular identifiers. From the PCR reads, TCRdb called clonotypes with MiXCR, one entry per CDR3 protein. The sample includes approximately 400,000 distinct CDR3 sequences, around a third of them seen just once. These receptors' antigens are unknown. The sequencing input was blood. The receptors originated from a girl under 18 with multiple sclerosis.

This chain links TRBV6-5 with TRBJ2-1; 8 nucleotides align to TRBD1. The CDR3 covers 15 residues. V gave up 5 bases and J gave up 0 bases; unmatched junction bases: 3. Germline V gene sequence: CDR1 MNHEY, CDR2 SVGAGI. The CDR3 region is CASSGDRSSYNEQFF. Written as DNA, the CDR3 is TGTGCCAGCAGTGGGGACAGGAGCTCCTACAATGAGCAGTTCTTC.

This clonotype came up once. The rearrangement joins TRBV29-1 to TRBJ1-4; tentative D call: TRBD1 (5 bases). This CDR3 region has 13 residues. Germline-derived CDR1 and CDR2 are SQVTM and ANQGSEA. With 5 bases removed from V and 4 bases from J, the gap between germline ends came to 11 bases. The CDR3, as DNA: TGCAGCGTTCTCGACAGCATTAATGAAAAACTGTTTTTT. Translation: CSVLDSINEKLFF. Full variable domain (remainder filled in from reference TRBV29-1 and TRBJ1-4): SAVISQKPSRDICQRGTSLTIQCQVDSQVTMMFWYRQQPGQSLTLIATANQGSEATYESGFVIDKFPISRPNLTFSTLTVSNMSPEDSSIYLCSVLDSINEKLFFGSGTQLSVL.

This clonotype was counted between two and nine times. This chain joins TRBV6-2 or TRBV6-3 and TRBJ2-3; D is perhaps TRBD2 (6 bases). The CDR3 length is 15 residues. The V end lost 2 bases, the J end lost 4 bases, and 13 bases lay between the germline ends. CDR1 is MNHEY, CDR2 SVGEGT, per germline. This CDR3 reads CASSYQGLGPDTQYF. CDR3 DNA sequence: TGTGCCAGCAGTTACCAGGGACTTGGACCAGATACGCAGTATTTT.

The rearrangement links TRBV12-3 or TRBV12-4 to TRBJ2-5, with 8 bases fitting TRBD2. The CDR3 loop spans 17 amino acids. J was trimmed by 4 bases and V by 1 base; bases with no gene match: 11. The CDR3 DNA reads as TGTGCCAGCAGTTTAGGCCCTTCGGGGGGGAATCTAGAGACCCAGTACTTC. Translation: CASSLGPSGGNLETQYF.

The V and J genes are TRBV20-1 and TRBJ2-7, with no clear D. The CDR3 has 13 amino acids. V shed 1 base and J shed 3 bases, with 10 bases lying between them. Germline loops: CDR1 DFQATT, CDR2 SNEGSKA (reference sequence). The CDR3 DNA reads as TGCAGTGCTAGAGGGCCAGTAGGCTACGAGCAGTACTTC. It yields the protein CSARGPVGYEQYF.

Written as DNA, the CDR3 is TGCGCCAGCAGCACTGGACCCAGTGAGAATCAGCCCCAGCATTTT. Amino acid sequence: CASSTGPSENQPQHF. The chain links TRBV5-1 to TRBJ1-5, with D uncertain. Trimming removed 4 bases from V and 4 bases from J, with 15 bases in between. Germline V gives CDR1 SGHRS, CDR2 YFSETQ. The CDR3 is 15 residues long.

The V and J genes are TRBV5-1 and TRBJ2-3; possible D gene TRBD1, 6 bases. The V end was cut by 0 bases, the J end by 0 bases, with 11 bases between. The CDR3 has 16 residues. In germline, CDR1 is SGHRS, CDR2 YFSETQ. This CDR3 is CASSLAVQGSTDTQYF. In nucleotides, the CDR3 is TGCGCCAGCAGCTTGGCTGTGCAGGGGAGCACAGATACGCAGTATTTT.

This rearrangement joins TRBV12-3 or TRBV12-4 to TRBJ1-5; 9 bases agree with TRBD1. The CDR3 spans 17 residues. Trimming cost V 6 bases and J 2 bases; bases outside gene matches: 11. The chain's CDR3 is CASSRGPGQGRNQPQHF. CDR3 nucleotide sequence: TGTGCCAGCAGCCGGGGACCGGGACAGGGTCGCAATCAGCCCCAGCATTTT.

The chain combines TRBV11-1 with TRBJ2-5; D possibly corresponds to TRBD1 (6 bases). CDR1 and CDR2 (germline): SGHAT, FQDESV (reference sequence). Deletions cut 5 bases from V and 4 bases from J, with 14 bases between. This CDR3 contains 14 residues. The CDR3 protein is CASSPRDIAETQYF. CDR3 DNA sequence: TGTGCCAGCAGCCCCCGGGACATTGCAGAGACCCAGTACTTC. The whole variable domain, remainder taken from reference TRBV11-1 and TRBJ2-5, is EAEVAQSPRYKITEKSQAVAFWCDPISGHATLYWYRQILGQGPELLVQFQDESVVDDSQLPKDRFSAERLKGVDSTLKIQPAELGDSAMYLCASSPRDIAETQYFGPGTRLLVL.

In this sample, this clonotype turned up a few times. The chain recombines TRBV5-1 with TRBJ2-1; a possible D gene is TRBD1 (6 bases). CDR1 and CDR2 from the germline V gene are SGHRS and YFSETQ. Trimming took off 0 bases at V and 6 bases at J, with 19 bases between the two ends. The CDR3 sequence is 17 residues long. CDR3 in DNA: TGCGCCAGCAGCTTGGCAGGTGGGACAACGGCGGGCAATGAGCAGTTCTTC. Protein sequence: CASSLAGGTTAGNEQFF.

There are a few counts of this clonotype. V usage is TRBV6-2 or TRBV6-3 and J usage is TRBJ1-1, with 9 positions matching TRBD1. This CDR3 comprises 12 residues. Unmatched junction bases numbered 5, after V lost 6 bases and J lost 9 bases. Germline CDR1 is MNHEY and CDR2 is SVGEGT. In DNA, the CDR3 is TGTGCCAGCAGACGGACAGGGGTCCAAGCTTTCTTT. Its protein product is CASRRTGVQAFF.

The chain couples TRBV4-1 to TRBJ2-4; tentative D call: TRBD2 (5 bases). V lost 0 bases, J lost 6 bases, and 12 bases lay in between. CDR3 length: 15 residues. Germline V gives CDR1 MGHRA, CDR2 YSYEKL. The CDR3 coding sequence is TGCGCCAGCAGCCAAGATTTGGAGGTCGCAAACATTCAGTACTTC. Translated, it gives CASSQDLEVANIQYF.

Remarks on this clonotype: A junction end diverges from the germline sequence, so it may reflect a read error. This chain connects TRBV7-9 to TRBJ2-7, with D uncertain. The CDR3 is 14 amino acids. Germline CDR1 SEHNR, CDR2 FQNEAQ (reference sequence). CDR3 protein: CASSLVARAYEQHF. CDR3 DNA: TGTGCCAGCAGCTTAGTCGCCAGAGCCTACGAGCAGCACTTC.

This clonotype was found a few times. The V gene is TRBV20-1, the J gene TRBJ2-1; 12 bases align to TRBD2. Unmatched junction bases numbered 7, after V lost 5 bases and J lost 5 bases. CDR3 length: 15 amino acids. Germline V gene data show CDR1 as DFQATT and CDR2 as SNEGSKA (reference sequence). Here the CDR3 DNA reads TGCAGTGCTTCTCCGACTAGCGGGGGCCACAATGAGCAGTTCTTC. This encodes CSASPTSGGHNEQFF.

The J gene is TRBJ1-6, the V gene TRBV20-1; D unclear. The V gene lost 5 bases and the J gene lost 7 bases, with 15 bases spanning the gap. The CDR3 runs to 14 residues. Germline V gene lookup returns CDR1 DFQATT and CDR2 SNEGSKA (reference sequence). CDR3 DNA sequence: TGCAGTGCTTTGATAAACCGAGGGAATTCACCCCTCCACTTT. It encodes CSALINRGNSPLHF.

This chain connects TRBV2 to TRBJ1-6, with D uncertain. The germline V gene has CDR1 SNHLY and CDR2 FYNNEI. This CDR3 comprises 14 residues. Trimming stripped 7 bases from V and 17 bases from J, with 24 bases between. DNA of the CDR3: TGTGCCAGCACCGACCCTCGGACTGACCCCATTTTCCACTTT. Its protein is CASTDPRTDPIFHF.

This clonotype was seen only a few times. J is TRBJ1-2 and V is TRBV12-3 or TRBV12-4; D is ambiguous. The CDR3 spans 13 residues. The V gene lost 5 bases and the J gene lost 9 bases, with 16 bases spanning the gap. The DNA of the CDR3 is TGTGCCAGCAGTCCCCTCCTCGTCGAGCGCTACACCTTC. Translation: CASSPLLVERYTF.

V is TRBV11-2 and J is TRBJ1-1, with TRBD1 as a possible D gene (6 bases). The length of the CDR3 is 14 residues. V was trimmed by 8 bases and J by 9 bases, leaving 22 bases between them. From germline, CDR1 is SGHAT and CDR2 FQNNGV. The CDR3 nucleotides read TGTGCCAGCGGCTATACGGGGGGCGGAAGTAAAGCTTTCTTT. Protein: CASGYTGGGSKAFF.

For the CDR3, the DNA is TGTGCCAGCAGCGGACAGCTATTTTCTAGCACAGATACGCAGTATTTT. Protein: CASSGQLFSSTDTQYF. The V gene is TRBV12-3 or TRBV12-4, the J gene TRBJ2-3, with D tentatively TRBD1 (6 bases). The CDR3 length is 16 residues. Trimming took off 6 bases at V and 0 bases at J, with 16 bases between the two ends.

This clonotype has a single count. The rearrangement joins TRBV6-2 or TRBV6-3 to TRBJ1-5; D ambiguous. Germline CDR1 is MNHEY and CDR2 is SVGEGT. Deletions cut 4 bases from V and 5 bases from J, with 9 bases between. The CDR3 runs 13 residues. The CDR3 protein is CASSSDPYQPQHF. The CDR3 nucleotides read TGTGCCAGCAGTTCCGACCCGTATCAGCCCCAGCATTTT.

This clonotype showed up just a few times. V usage is TRBV6-2 or TRBV6-3 and J usage is TRBJ2-5; the match to TRBD2 covers 7 bases. The CDR3 runs to 16 residues. V lost 4 bases and J lost 1; bases outside the gene matches: 9. Germline V gene lookup returns CDR1 MNHEY and CDR2 SVGEGT. The CDR3 DNA reads as TGTGCCAGCAGTTTCGACCTATGGGGGGGCCAAGAGACCCAGTACTTC. Its protein product is CASSFDLWGGQETQYF.

This clonotype was detected a few times. The chain couples TRBV20-1 to TRBJ1-5, with D possibly being TRBD1 (5 bases). Germline V gene sequence: CDR1 DFQATT, CDR2 SNEGSKA (reference sequence). This CDR3 comprises 14 residues. V lost 7 bases to trimming and J lost 2 bases, with 15 bases between them. CDR3 in DNA: TGCAGTGTTCGGGACCCGTTGGGCAATCAGCCCCAGCATTTT. Translated, it gives CSVRDPLGNQPQHF.

V and J are TRBV5-1 and TRBJ2-1, with 11 bases lining up with TRBD1. CDR3 length: 16 amino acids. V trimming: 2 bases; J trimming: 8 bases; junction bases outside the gene matches: 9. Germline V CDR1 and CDR2: SGHRS, YFSETQ. The CDR3 spells CASSFLGTGGRDEQFF. The CDR3 nucleotides read TGCGCCAGCAGCTTTCTCGGGACAGGGGGACGAGATGAGCAGTTCTTC.

The sample holds a few counts of this clonotype. The chain has TRBV6-5 and TRBJ2-5, with 12 bases lining up with TRBD1. Germline V gene data show CDR1 as MNHEY and CDR2 as SVGAGI. This CDR3 has 16 residues. V gave up 6 bases and J gave up 4 bases; unmatched junction bases: 9. CDR3 sequence (DNA): TGTGCCAGCAGAAAAGAGGGACAGGGGGCCCCAGAGACCCAGTACTTC. Its translation: CASRKEGQGAPETQYF.

This clonotype appeared once. The genes are TRBV11-2 and TRBJ2-2, with D perhaps matching TRBD1 (6 bases). The CDR3 is 13 amino acids. CDR1 is SGHAT, CDR2 FQNNGV, per germline. Between the trimmed V and J ends, which lost 4 bases and 6 bases, there was a span of 9 bases. CDR3 region: CASSWGRAGELFF. CDR3 sequence (DNA): TGTGCCAGCAGCTGGGGGCGCGCCGGGGAGCTGTTTTTT.

The V gene is TRBV2, the J gene TRBJ2-3; unclear D gene. Germline values: CDR1 SNHLY, CDR2 FYNNEI. CDR3 length: 16 residues. Trimming shortened V by 0 bases and J by 4 bases, and 14 bases separated the two germline ends. The CDR3 sequence: CASSEAPVISSDTQYF. DNA of the CDR3: TGTGCCAGCAGTGAAGCGCCAGTTATTTCATCAGATACGCAGTATTTT.

Only a few counts were recorded for this clonotype. The chain carries TRBV5-1 and TRBJ2-5; no definite D call. Trimming removed 2 bases from V and 0 bases from J, with 5 bases in between. There are 13 residues in the CDR3. CDR1 and CDR2 (germline): SGHRS, YFSETQ. In nucleotides, the CDR3 is TGCGCCAGCAGCTTAGAGTACCAAGAGACCCAGTACTTC. This codes for CASSLEYQETQYF.

V and J are TRBV12-3 or TRBV12-4 and TRBJ1-5, with 7 bases that match TRBD1. The CDR3 totals 13 residues. V dropped 7 bases and J dropped 5; count of bases not matched to a gene: 5. CDR3 nucleotides: TGTGCCAGCACTCAGCAGGGGGATCAGCCCCAGCATTTT. This encodes CASTQQGDQPQHF.